The next 12 T cell receptor beta chains were all read from a single sample in a study of CD8 T cells in Susac syndrome. After extraction with the RNeasy kit, about 0.45 to 1 ug of the RNA was reverse transcribed using random hexamers. MiXCR, run by TCRdb on the immunoSEQ multiplex PCR reads, gives a single entry per CDR3 protein. Of 75,000 to 100,000 distinct CDR3 sequences listed, about 94% are singletons. The sequencing sample was made of CD8+ T cells from PBMCs. Receptors were obtained from a human donor in good health.

The chain links TRBV7-9 to TRBJ2-1; 10 bases are a match to TRBD2. The CDR3 has 16 amino acids. The germline V gene encodes CDR1 SEHNR and CDR2 FQNEAQ (reference sequence). Trimming at V came to 6 bases and at J to 4 bases, leaving 9 bases not matched to a gene. CDR3 nucleotides: TGTGCCAGCAGGCCCACCGGGACTAGCGTGTACAATGAGCAGTTCTTC. Its protein product is CASRPTGTSVYNEQFF. The variable domain in full, with the rest retrieved from reference TRBV7-9 and TRBJ2-1, is DTGVSQNPRHKITKRGQNVTFRCDPISEHNRLYWYRQTLGQGPEFLTYFQNEAQLEKSRLLSDRFSAERPKGSFSTLEIQRTEQGDSAMYLCASRPTGTSVYNEQFFGPGTRLTVL.

The V and J genes are TRBV9 and TRBJ1-5; D not certain. From germline, CDR1 is SGDLS and CDR2 YYNGEE. The CDR3 is 15 amino acids. V lost 0 bases to trimming and J lost 7 bases, with 14 bases between them. CDR3 amino acids: CASSVGSRAGQPQHF. Here the CDR3 DNA reads TGTGCCAGCAGCGTAGGATCGAGGGCGGGACAGCCCCAGCATTTT.

V gene TRBV4-1 combines with J gene TRBJ2-1, with D possibly matching TRBD2 (5 bases). CDR3 length: 16 amino acids. Germline lookup yields CDR1 MGHRA and CDR2 YSYEKL. The V gene lost 2 bases and the J gene lost 8 bases, with 19 bases spanning the gap. The chain's CDR3 is CASSQRLAPYRDEQFF. As DNA, the CDR3 is TGCGCCAGCAGCCAACGTCTAGCTCCGTATCGCGATGAGCAGTTCTTC.

This clonotype occurred a few times. The rearrangement joins TRBV6-4 to TRBJ2-3; D may be TRBD2 (5 bases). Germline V gives CDR1 MRHNA, CDR2 SNTAGT. The length of the CDR3 is 13 residues. Trimming removed 3 bases at V and 1 base at J, with 5 bases between. CDR3 sequence reads: CASSEAGTDTQYF. CDR3 in DNA: TGTGCCAGCAGTGAAGCGGGCACAGATACGCAGTATTTT.

The chain carries TRBV6-6 and TRBJ1-4, with D hard to call. This CDR3 is 15 amino acids long. Germline loops: CDR1 MNHNY, CDR2 SVGAGI (reference sequence). V gave up 7 bases and J gave up 1 base, with 13 bases separating them. The CDR3 DNA reads TGTGCCAGCATGTTCCGGGGTAGAACTAATGAAAAACTGTTTTTT. Translated, it gives CASMFRGRTNEKLFF.

This clonotype occurred a few times. V usage is TRBV6-5 and J usage is TRBJ2-1; D not resolved. This CDR3 is 11 amino acids long. V was pared by 1 base and J by 10 bases, with 5 bases between. Germline loops: CDR1 MNHEY, CDR2 SVGAGI. The CDR3: CASSYWVEQFF. As DNA, the CDR3 is TGTGCCAGCAGTTACTGGGTGGAGCAGTTCTTC.

The chain has TRBV27 and TRBJ1-2; 7 bases map to TRBD1. The CDR3 consists of 14 residues. Germline assignment: CDR1 MNHEY and CDR2 SMNVEV (reference sequence). V shed 3 bases and J 4 bases; nucleotides not matched to a gene: 5. The CDR3 coding sequence is TGTGCCAGCAGTTTGAGGGGACAGATCTATGGCTACACCTTC. Protein sequence: CASSLRGQIYGYTF.

For the CDR3, the DNA is TGTGCCAGCAGCCCCAGCGGGGGCACAGATACGCAGTATTTT. Protein: CASSPSGGTDTQYF. The J gene is TRBJ2-3, the V gene TRBV7-2; 7 positions match TRBD2. The CDR3 covers 14 residues. Germline lookup yields CDR1 SGHTA and CDR2 FQGNSA. The J segment lost 1 base and the V segment lost 5 bases, leaving 3 bases of the junction unmatched.

The chain employs TRBV5-1 and TRBJ1-2; D remains unclear. The V gene's germline CDR1 is SGHRS and CDR2 YFSETQ. CDR3 length equals 16 residues. Trimming cost V 0 bases and J 5 bases, with 17 bases left between them. CDR3 residues: CASSLETGSAPYGYTF. The CDR3 DNA reads TGCGCCAGCAGCTTGGAAACGGGATCGGCACCATATGGCTACACCTTC.

The CDR3, as DNA: TGTGCCAGCAGCGTAGCGGGCCAATATGGCTACACCTTC. Protein: CASSVAGQYGYTF. This chain connects TRBV9 to TRBJ1-2; unclear D gene. Germline lookup yields CDR1 SGDLS and CDR2 YYNGEE. The CDR3 is 13 residues long. Trimming shortened V by 0 bases and J by 5 bases, and 8 bases separated the two germline ends. The full variable domain, completed using reference TRBV9 and TRBJ1-2, is DSGVTQTPKHLITATGQRVTLRCSPRSGDLSVYWYQQSLDQGLQFLIQYYNGEERAKGNILERFSAQQFPDLHSELNLSSLELGDSALYFCASSVAGQYGYTFGSGTRLTVV.

The genes are TRBV9 and TRBJ1-2; TRBD1 matches at 8 bases. Trimming cost V 4 bases and J 8 bases; bases outside gene matches: 7. Looked up from germline, CDR1 is SGDLS and CDR2 is YYNGEE. This CDR3 has 13 residues. The CDR3 is CASSIPPGGGYTF. The CDR3, as DNA: TGTGCCAGCAGCATTCCTCCAGGGGGCGGCTACACCTTC.

The chain uses TRBV9 and TRBJ2-3; TRBD2 aligns across 12 bases. V lost 4 bases to trimming and J lost 4 bases; unmatched junction nucleotides: 13. CDR1 SGDLS and CDR2 YYNGEE come from the germline V gene. The CDR3 spans 18 residues. This CDR3 reads CASSSGLAGYPRADTQYF. In DNA form, the CDR3 reads TGTGCCAGCAGCTCAGGACTAGCGGGGTACCCGAGGGCAGATACGCAGTATTTT.